These 18 T cell receptor beta chains were all obtained from the same sample, sequenced in a study of human T cells and chemical hapten exposure (dated by TCRdb to 2020 to 2023). The method was RACE. The reads were generated on a NextSeq 500. TCRdb ran its own pipeline on the public reads, namely fastp trimming at Q25 and MiXCR clone calling, and kept in-frame beta chains. Every distinct CDR3 protein forms one entry, paired with its most common genes and DNA. Here the sample has 25,000 to 35,000 distinct CDR3 sequences; 6.5% to 9% occur a single time. The top ten constitute roughly 9.2% of the sample. What the time point label conveys for this sample: healthy volunteer bleed at 2 weeks. Total RNA was extracted from unfractionated whole blood collected in Tempus Blood RNA tubes. The sequencing sample was made of whole blood. The origin of the receptors is a human donor in good health. Some clones in this sample may be carry-over from other donors' samples.

This clonotype was recorded at least ten times. This chain uses TRBV20-1 with TRBJ2-1; D may be TRBD2 (6 bases). Germline values: CDR1 DFQATT, CDR2 SNEGSKA (reference sequence). The CDR3 sequence is 13 residues long. V was pared by 6 bases and J by 6 bases, with 15 bases between. The CDR3 spells CSASREDINEQFF. The CDR3 nucleotides are TGCAGTGCATCAAGGGAGGATATCAATGAGCAGTTCTTC.

This clonotype was seen just once. CDR3 nucleotide sequence: TGTGCCAGCAATGGGTTCACGGGGGGATTCGGGACAGATACGCAGTATTTT. This translates into CASNGFTGGFGTDTQYF. This chain uses TRBV12-3 or TRBV12-4 with TRBJ2-3; 7 bases align to TRBD2. The CDR3 runs 17 residues. The V gene end was trimmed by 7 bases and the J gene end by 3 bases; junction bases not matched to a gene: 16.

The rearrangement uses TRBV6-5 and TRBJ2-4; perhaps TRBD2 as D (6 bases). Per the germline V gene, CDR1 is MNHEY and CDR2 is SVGAGI. The CDR3 extends over 15 amino acids. Trimming removed 6 bases at V and 8 bases at J, with 20 bases between. The CDR3 loop reads CASSHTGGVGDIQYF. The CDR3 nucleotides read TGTGCCAGCAGCCACACCGGAGGGGTTGGGGACATTCAGTACTTC.

The J gene is TRBJ2-2, the V gene TRBV7-9, with 8 positions matching TRBD2. Germline lookup yields CDR1 SEHNR and CDR2 FQNEAQ (reference sequence). Losses at the gene ends were 2 bases for V and 5 bases for J; bases not matched to a gene: 4. The CDR3 has 15 amino acids. Written as DNA, the CDR3 is TGTGCCAGCAGCTTAAGCGGGAGCGGAACCGGGGAGCTGTTTTTT. Its translation: CASSLSGSGTGELFF.

This clonotype occurred a few times. The chain employs TRBV28 and TRBJ2-7; D perhaps matches TRBD1 (6 bases). This CDR3 region has 13 residues. V was trimmed by 6 bases and J by 7 bases, leaving 16 bases between them. CDR1 is MDHEN and CDR2 is SYDVKM in the germline V gene. CDR3 coding DNA: TGTGCCAGCAGGCGCCCCAGGGGTGGAGAGCAGTACTTC. It translates to CASRRPRGGEQYF.

V gene TRBV6-4 combines with J gene TRBJ2-3; 12 bases are shared with TRBD1. The V and J ends lost 2 bases and 6 bases, in that order; junction bases with no gene match: 3. Per germline, CDR1 MRHNA and CDR2 SNTAGT. This CDR3 has 15 residues. The CDR3 is CASSDGTGGADTQYF. DNA for the CDR3: TGTGCCAGCAGTGACGGGACAGGGGGCGCCGATACGCAGTATTTT.

This clonotype was counted between two and nine times. The rearrangement links TRBV6-1 to TRBJ2-1; 11 bases are shared with TRBD2. The CDR3 runs 16 residues. Germline values: CDR1 MNHNS, CDR2 SASEGT. After removal of 6 bases from V and 4 bases from J, the junction contained 8 bases not matched to a gene. CDR3 protein: CASSFGTSGSYNEQFF. In nucleotides, the CDR3 is TGTGCCAGCAGCTTCGGGACTAGCGGTTCATACAATGAGCAGTTCTTC.

A single count supports this clonotype. Given a much more abundant clone one base away, this may be a read error. The rearrangement joins TRBV4-1 to TRBJ2-7; 16 bases agree with TRBD2. The germline CDR1 and CDR2 sequences are MGHRA and YSYEKL. This CDR3 has 19 residues. CDR3 protein: CANSQEPGLAGGRTYEQYF. CDR3 bases: TGCGCCAACAGCCAGGAACCGGGACTAGCGGGGGGGAGGACCTACGAGCAGTACTTC.

This clonotype was seen many times. The chain combines TRBV20-1 with TRBJ2-1; 9 nucleotides align to TRBD2. Germline CDR1 is DFQATT and CDR2 is SNEGSKA (reference sequence). The CDR3 length is 16 residues. V lost 0 bases, J lost 10 bases, and 13 bases stayed unmatched. The CDR3 spells CSARDRGGRAFWEQFF. The DNA of the CDR3 is TGCAGTGCTAGAGATCGAGGCGGGAGGGCCTTCTGGGAGCAGTTCTTC.

This clonotype was observed many times. The chain carries TRBV6-5 and TRBJ2-1, with TRBD2 matching over 8 bases. CDR3 length: 12 residues. Germline V gives CDR1 MNHEY, CDR2 SVGAGI. V shed 6 bases and J 9 bases; nucleotides not matched to a gene: 4. The DNA of the CDR3 is TGTGCCAGCAGGGGACTAGTGGGTGAGCAGTTCTTC. Amino acid sequence: CASRGLVGEQFF.

This clonotype was seen only a few times. This chain connects TRBV28 to TRBJ1-5; D uncertain. The CDR3 spans 14 residues. Trimming removed 7 bases from V and 6 bases from J, with 16 bases in between. CDR1 and CDR2 (germline): MDHEN, SYDVKM. In DNA, the CDR3 is TGTGCCAGCACCCTAAAACATCTGGGTCAGCCCCAGCATTTT. Translation: CASTLKHLGQPQHF.

This clonotype was seen a few times. The chain combines TRBV6-1 with TRBJ1-2, with D unclear. The V gene lost 3 bases and the J gene lost 0 bases, with 8 bases spanning the gap. The CDR3 extends over 14 amino acids. Germline V gene data show CDR1 as MNHNS and CDR2 as SASEGT. The CDR3 coding sequence is TGTGCCAGCAGTGAGAACAAGGCTAACTATGGCTACACCTTC. Translating gives CASSENKANYGYTF.

This clonotype was counted ten times or more. The chain is built from TRBV5-4 and TRBJ2-1, with D unclear. The CDR3 sequence is 13 residues long. Trimming shortened V by 4 bases and J by 6 bases, and 11 bases separated the two germline ends. CDR1 is SGHNT and CDR2 is YYREEE in the germline V gene (reference sequence). The CDR3 reads CASSPDRVNEQFF. The CDR3 nucleotides are TGTGCCAGCAGCCCTGACCGGGTCAATGAGCAGTTCTTC.

Judged by abundance, this clonotype is medium-sized (0.01 to 0.1%). This sequence joins TRBV27 and TRBJ1-2, with D unclear. In germline, CDR1 is MNHEY, CDR2 SMNVEV (reference sequence). Between the trimmed V and J ends, which lost 2 bases and 0 bases, there was a span of 10 bases. The CDR3 is 15 amino acids. The CDR3 region is CASSLMGVANYGYTF. DNA of the CDR3: TGTGCCAGCAGTTTAATGGGAGTAGCTAACTATGGCTACACCTTC.

This clonotype has a count of ten or more. The J gene is TRBJ1-1, the V gene TRBV29-1; possible D gene TRBD1, 5 bases. This CDR3 region has 11 residues. Per germline, CDR1 SQVTM and CDR2 ANQGSEA. Trimming cost V 4 bases and J 7 bases, with 10 bases left between them. For the CDR3, the DNA is TGCAGCGTTGGCTCAGGGAGTGAAGCTTTCTTT. It is translated as CSVGSGSEAFF.

The rearrangement uses TRBV5-4 and TRBJ1-1; 9 bases fit TRBD1. The length of the CDR3 is 15 residues. The germline V gene encodes CDR1 SGHNT and CDR2 YYREEE (reference sequence). Unmatched junction bases numbered 9, after V lost 4 bases and J lost 5 bases. DNA of the CDR3: TGTGCCAGCAGCCCGGACAGGGGAGTTGGTACTGAAGCTTTCTTT. It is translated as CASSPDRGVGTEAFF.

Written as DNA, the CDR3 is TGTGCCAGCTCACCCGAGAGGGCCTACAATGAGCAGTTCTTC. This gives the protein CASSPERAYNEQFF. The V gene is TRBV18, the J gene TRBJ2-1, with a weak D call TRBD2 (5 bases). In germline, CDR1 is KGHSH, CDR2 LQKENI. The CDR3 runs 14 residues. V shed 3 bases and J shed 2 bases, with 8 bases lying between them.

Note on this clonotype: This may come from a read error, since a much larger clone is one base off. CDR3 nucleotide sequence: TGCACCAGCAGCCGGAACACTTTCTCCCACAATGAGCAGTTCTTC. Translation: CTSSRNTFSHNEQFF. The chain couples TRBV5-1 to TRBJ2-1; D remains unclear. The CDR3 consists of 15 residues. Germline lookup yields CDR1 SGHRS and CDR2 YFSETQ. The full variable domain, completed using reference TRBV5-1 and TRBJ2-1, is KAGVTQTPRYLIKTRGQQVTLSCSPISGHRSVSWYQQTPGQGLQFLFEYFSETQRNKGNFPGRFSGRQFSNSRSEMNVSTLELGDSALYLCTSSRNTFSHNEQFFGPGTRLTVL.